This T cell receptor beta chain derives from a study of CD8 T cells in Susac syndrome (dated by TCRdb to about 2019). With respect to the entire study: Of the Susac syndrome patients who were sequenced, roughly six had clinically active disease and 8 or 9 were in clinical remission. At blood withdrawal, Susac syndrome patients were therapy-naive, treated with corticosteroids (with IVIg additionally given to some), or treated with IVIg alone. The study used repertoire sequencing to test whether antigen drove CD8+ T cell activation and differentiation in Susac syndrome. Overall study outcomes, separate from this receptor: The TCR sequencing and HLA analysis was acknowledged to have included a relatively small number of individuals. In the CD4+ T cell repertoire of Susac syndrome patients, clonal expansion was not detected.

High-throughput TCR beta sequencing profiled peripheral blood CD8+ and CD4+ T cells from healthy donors, Susac syndrome patients and multiple sclerosis patients. Recently defined diagnostic criteria for definite or probable disease were met by the Susac syndrome patients. CD8+ TEMRA cells were enriched by FACS, while bulk CD8+ and CD4+ T cells were purified by magnetic negative isolation. Blood was collected in EDTA tubes and processed within 24 hours, with PBMCs isolated through density gradient centrifugation. PBMCs destined for TCR sequencing were cryopreserved in liquid nitrogen and later thawed in a 37 °C water bath. A purity of at least 90% was achieved for sorted or isolated CD4+, CD8+ and CD8+ TEMRA cells. RNA was extracted using the RNeasy kit, and about 0.45 to 1 ug of the RNA was reverse transcribed with random hexamers. TCR beta CDR3 regions were amplified with the immunoSEQ multiplex PCR assay covering 54 Vbeta and 13 Jbeta segments. Bias from PCR amplification was corrected by using a synthetic template baseline for primer optimization and for computational correction. As for how the authors treated the data: Reads were annotated to V, D and J genes according to IMGT and were analyzed with immunoSEQ Analyzer, with only productive sequences retained. Clonality was calculated as one minus the Shannon entropy normalized by log2 of the number of productive unique sequences. For each patient and control, public and private clones were evaluated within the 100 most prevalent clones. Clones were defined as Susac-specific if absent from the healthy and MS cohorts, from 1052 published viral clones and from other ImmuneACCESS disease sequences. The raw public reads went through TCRdb reprocessing: fastp at Q25, MiXCR clone calling, in-frame beta chains kept. Rows are combined by CDR3 protein, so each entry shows the most common genes and DNA. The V and J calls here are based on TCRdb, not the publication. Present in this sample are approximately 210,000 distinct CDR3 sequences, about 94% of which were seen just once. Around 0.15% of the sample belongs to the ten largest clones.

V sheds 2 bases and J sheds 8 bases, leaving 10 bases between their ends. The CDR3 covers 12 residues, taking in both the cysteine and the phenylalanine. The entry retains the CDR3 DNA only, 36 bases that are in frame from base 1. The germline V gene (reference sequence) specifies DFQATT as CDR1 and SNEGSKA as CDR2. With respect to this clonotype: The clone's antigen remains unknown. The sample holds no much larger clone one base away, and base qualities are not on file.

This clonotype was obtained from a human donor with Susac syndrome. Sequenced sample: CD4+ T cells from PBMCs. The chain is encoded by TRBV20-1 joined to TRBJ2-1; the D gene cannot be resolved reliably. For the CDR3, the sequence is CSARKEGDEQFF. The nucleotide sequence reads as follows: TGCAGTGCTAGAAAAGAAGGCGATGAGCAGTTCTTC.